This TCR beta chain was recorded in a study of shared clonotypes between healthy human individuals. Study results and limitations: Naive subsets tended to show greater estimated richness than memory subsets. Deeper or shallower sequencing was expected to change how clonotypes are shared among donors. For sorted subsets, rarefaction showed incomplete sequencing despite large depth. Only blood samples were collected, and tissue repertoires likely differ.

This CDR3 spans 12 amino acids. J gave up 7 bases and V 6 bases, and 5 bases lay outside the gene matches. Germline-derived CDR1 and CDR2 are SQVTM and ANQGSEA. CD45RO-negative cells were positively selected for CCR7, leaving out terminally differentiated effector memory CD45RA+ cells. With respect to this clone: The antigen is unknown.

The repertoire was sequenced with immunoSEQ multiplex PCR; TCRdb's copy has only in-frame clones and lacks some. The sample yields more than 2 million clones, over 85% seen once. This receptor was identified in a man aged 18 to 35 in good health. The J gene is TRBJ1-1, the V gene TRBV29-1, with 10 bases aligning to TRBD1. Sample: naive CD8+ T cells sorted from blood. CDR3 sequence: CSVPGQGGEAFF. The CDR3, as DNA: TGCAGCGTGCCCGGACAGGGGGGTGAAGCTTTCTTT.